This is a list of T cell receptor beta chains from one sample in a study of shared clonotypes between healthy human individuals. Measured with immunoSEQ multiplex PCR; TCRdb has only the in-frame clones, and not every one. Altogether about 380,000 clones are present, about 96% being singletons, with the ten largest covering less than 0.35%. Sequenced: memory CD8+ T cells sorted from blood. The receptors come from a man aged 30-40 years in good health. Both conserved end residues are part of each CDR3. Fields, in order: D gene, J gene, clone size, V gene, CDR3 DNA, CDR3 protein. D genes are given only for firm matches. Size is stated for part of the rows, as once, few or many counts, or as a class when the clone is expanded.

.	TRBJ1-1	.	TRBV5-1	TGCGCCAGCAGCTTACGGCAGGGGAGTAAGAACACTGAAGCTTTCTTT	CASSLRQGSKNTEAFF
.	TRBJ1-1	.	TRBV29-1	TGCAGCGTGGGGGGTTTTGTCACTGAAGCTTTCTTT	CSVGGFVTEAFF
.	TRBJ2-7	.	TRBV5-1	TGCGCCAGCAGCTTATCCGGACCGGGCTACGAGCAGTACTTC	CASSLSGPGYEQYF
TRBD2	TRBJ2-2	.	TRBV5-1	TGCGCCAGCAGACCCCCACGGGGACTAGCGGACACCGGGGAGCTGTTTTTT	CASRPPRGLADTGELFF
TRBD2	TRBJ2-5	.	TRBV5-1	TGCGCCAGCAGCTCCCTGACTAGCGGGGCCCAAGAGACCCAATACTTC	CASSSLTSGAQETQYF
TRBD2	TRBJ2-1	.	TRBV27	TGTGCCAGCACCGAGCGGGAGGGGGGTGAGCAGTTCTTC	CASTEREGGEQFF
TRBD1	TRBJ2-2	once	TRBV4-2	TGTGCCAGCAGCCTTGGGACAGCCGGGGAGCTGTTTTTT	CASSLGTAGELFF
TRBD2	TRBJ2-1	once	TRBV4-1	TGCGCCAGCAGCCAGTTCCCTAGCGGCCCCTACAATGAGCAGTTCTTC	CASSQFPSGPYNEQFF
TRBD1	TRBJ1-1	.	TRBV27	TGTGCCAGCAGTTACAAGACAGGGAGGAACACTGAAGCTTTCTTT	CASSYKTGRNTEAFF
.	TRBJ2-7	.	TRBV6-5	TGTGCCAGCAACCCTATTTATGAGAACGAGCAGTACTTC	CASNPIYENEQYF
.	TRBJ2-3	once	TRBV5-6	TGTGCCAGCAGCATACGCACAGATACGCAGTATTTT	CASSIRTDTQYF
.	TRBJ2-5	.	TRBV28	TGTGCCAGCAGTAACTGGACTACTCAAGAGACCCAGTACTTC	CASSNWTTQETQYF
.	TRBJ1-4	.	TRBV27	TGTGCCAGCAGTTTGGGAAGGGATAATGAAAAACTGTTTTTT	CASSLGRDNEKLFF
.	TRBJ1-2	.	TRBV5-4	TGTGCCAGCAGCTTGGAACTAGGGGGCTATGGCTACACCTTC	CASSLELGGYGYTF
.	TRBJ2-3	.	TRBV28	TGTGCCAGCAGCACGTATGGAGTCCCCCCAGATACGCAGTATTTT	CASSTYGVPPDTQYF
.	TRBJ2-3	.	TRBV21-1	TGTGCCAGCAGCAAAGGGAACACCCTCACAGATACGCAGTATTTT	CASSKGNTLTDTQYF
.	TRBJ2-3	.	TRBV20-1	TGCAGTGCCCACACCACAGATACGCAGTATTTT	CSAHTTDTQYF
.	TRBJ2-5	.	TRBV6-5	TGTGCCAGCAGTTACTCTCAGCGGTCCGGGACCCAGTACTTC	CASSYSQRSGTQYF
.	TRBJ2-2	.	TRBV30	TGTGCCTGGACCCCAACTATCGGCGGGGAGCTGTTTTTT	CAWTPTIGGELFF
.	TRBJ2-3	.	TRBV9	TGTGCCAGCAGCGTCGCGGGGACGACGAGCACAGATACGCAGTATTTT	CASSVAGTTSTDTQYF
.	TRBJ1-2	.	TRBV28	TGTGCCAGCAGTTTATCCCGGACAGTCACCAACTTC	CASSLSRTVTNF
.	TRBJ2-1	.	TRBV9	TGTGCCAGCAGCGTAGGTCTAGGGGGCAATGAGCAGTTCTTC	CASSVGLGGNEQFF
.	TRBJ1-3	.	TRBV5-4	TGTGCCAGCAGCTGGGACAACTCTGGAAACACCATATATTTT	CASSWDNSGNTIYF
.	TRBJ1-1	.	TRBV28	TGTGCCAGCAGTTTGCGTGGCGGGGACTTAAACACTGAAGCTTTCTTT	CASSLRGGDLNTEAFF
.	TRBJ2-1	.	TRBV29-1	TGCAGCGTTGAGATGGGGATGGTAGTCAATGAGCAGTTCTTC	CSVEMGMVVNEQFF
.	TRBJ2-5	.	TRBV25-1	TGTGCCAGCAGTGAATCCCCCGTGAAAGAGACCCAGTACTTC	CASSESPVKETQYF
.	TRBJ2-5	.	TRBV25-1	TGTGCCAGCAGTGATAAGGTGACCCAGTACTTC	CASSDKVTQYF
.	TRBJ1-2	.	TRBV2	TGTGCCAGCAGTGAATATAGAACTAACTATGGCTACACCTTC	CASSEYRTNYGYTF
TRBD2	TRBJ2-2	.	TRBV2	TGTGCCAGAGGGACTAGCGGGGCCACCGGGGAGCTGTTTTTT	CARGTSGATGELFF
.	TRBJ2-7	.	TRBV29-1	TGCAGCGCCTCGACGGGACCCGACTACGAGCAGTACTTC	CSASTGPDYEQYF
.	TRBJ2-1	.	TRBV25-1	TGTGCCAGCAGTGAAGGGCGGTACAATGAGCAGTTCTTC	CASSEGRYNEQFF
.	TRBJ2-5	.	TRBV16	TGTGCCAGCAGCCACGCTAGGTCCGAAGAGACCCAGTACTTC	CASSHARSEETQYF
.	TRBJ2-1	.	TRBV30	TGTGCCTGGACCGCCAGGTCTGAGCAGTTCTTC	CAWTARSEQFF
.	TRBJ2-2	.	TRBV10-3	TGTGCCATCAGCGGTCCTACCGCCGGGGAGCTGTTTTTT	CAISGPTAGELFF
.	TRBJ2-3	.	TRBV6-6	TGTGCCAGCATGGGCAGGTGGGAGAATACGCAGTATTTT	CASMGRWENTQYF
.	TRBJ2-3	.	TRBV7-8	TGTGCCAGTACCCCTCATGGGGTAGGAGTAGGGACAGATACGCAGTATTTT	CASTPHGVGVGTDTQYF
TRBD2	TRBJ2-1	.	TRBV18	TGTGCCAGCTCACCCGGGACTAGCGGGCTCGCCTACAATGAGCAGTTCTTC	CASSPGTSGLAYNEQFF
.	TRBJ2-2	.	TRBV28	TGTGCCACCCGGAGCTCTGGGTCAGCGAACACCGGGGAGCTGTTTTTT	CATRSSGSANTGELFF
.	TRBJ2-3	.	TRBV30	TGTGCCTGGAACACCCAGCACGATACGCAGTATTTT	CAWNTQHDTQYF
.	TRBJ2-5	.	TRBV5-4	TGTGCCAGCAGCACTAAACTAGCAGGAGAGACCCAGTACTTC	CASSTKLAGETQYF
.	TRBJ2-7	.	TRBV5-6	TGTGCCAGCAGCACACCCTGGGGCACCGAGCAGTACTTC	CASSTPWGTEQYF
.	TRBJ2-2	.	TRBV2	TGTGCCAGCAGTGGGACCCAGGAGCTGTTTTTT	CASSGTQELFF
TRBD2	TRBJ2-7	.	TRBV9	TGTGCCAGCAGCGTAGAGGTAGCGGGAGGGGCCTACGAGCAGTACTTC	CASSVEVAGGAYEQYF
TRBD1	TRBJ1-2	.	TRBV5-4	TGTGCCAGCAGCTCCATCGACAGGGGGCGCGGCTACACCTTC	CASSSIDRGRGYTF